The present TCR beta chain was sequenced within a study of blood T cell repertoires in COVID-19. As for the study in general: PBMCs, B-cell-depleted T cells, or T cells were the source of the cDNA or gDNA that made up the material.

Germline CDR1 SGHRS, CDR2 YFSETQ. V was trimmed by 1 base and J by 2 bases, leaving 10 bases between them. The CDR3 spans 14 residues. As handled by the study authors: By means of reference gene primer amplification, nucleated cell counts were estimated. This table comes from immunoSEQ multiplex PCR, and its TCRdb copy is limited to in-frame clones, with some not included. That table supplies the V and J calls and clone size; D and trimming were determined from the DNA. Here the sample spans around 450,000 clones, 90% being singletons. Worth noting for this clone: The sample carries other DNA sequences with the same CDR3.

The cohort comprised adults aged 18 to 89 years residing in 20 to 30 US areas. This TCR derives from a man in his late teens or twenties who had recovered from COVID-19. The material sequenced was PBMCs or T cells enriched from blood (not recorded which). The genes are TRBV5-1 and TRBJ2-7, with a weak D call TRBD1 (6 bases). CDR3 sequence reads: CASSLQGPPYEQYF. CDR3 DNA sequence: TGCGCCAGCAGCTTGCAGGGGCCTCCCTACGAGCAGTACTTC.